One and the same sample provided the 15 T cell receptor beta chains below, sequenced in a study of CD8 T cells in ankylosing spondylitis. Antigens of these TCRs are unknown. MiXCR, applied by TCRdb to the 5' RACE reads, yields one record per CDR3 protein. Among fewer than 550,000 distinct CDR3 sequences listed, over 4% were seen once. General study findings and limits: Blood from ankylosing spondylitis patients appeared to carry a characteristic roughly 8-variant TCR beta motif.

The sequenced sample was blood, either unsorted or a sorted T cell fraction (not recorded which). The receptors were sampled from a male donor with ankylosing spondylitis.

The sample holds many counts of this clonotype. This chain connects TRBV29-1 to TRBJ2-5; the D is unclear. The length of the CDR3 is 13 residues. Germline V gene lookup returns CDR1 SQVTM and CDR2 ANQGSEA. Trimming stripped 2 bases from V and 6 bases from J, with 13 bases between. The CDR3 reads CSVEFGLRKTQYF. The CDR3 DNA reads as TGCAGCGTTGAATTCGGCCTGCGTAAGACCCAGTACTTC.

At least ten counts were recorded for this clonotype. The CDR3 bases are TGTGCCAGCAGTCCCCGGGACAGGGGCGTAATTCTCTCCTACGAGCAGTACTTC. It specifies CASSPRDRGVILSYEQYF. This chain uses TRBV27 with TRBJ2-7; 10 positions match TRBD1. Germline loops: CDR1 MNHEY, CDR2 SMNVEV (reference sequence). V shed 5 bases, J shed 0 bases, and the junction held 13 bases outside the gene matches. The CDR3 is 18 residues long.

The chain links TRBV10-3 to TRBJ2-7; D may match TRBD1 or TRBD2 (5 bases each). The CDR3 totals 13 residues. Deletions cut 10 bases from V and 2 bases from J, with 15 bases between. CDR1 is ENHRY, CDR2 SYGVKD, per germline. The CDR3 sequence is CATPGRVTYEQYF. The CDR3 bases are TGTGCCACCCCGGGACGGGTAACCTACGAGCAGTACTTC.

This clonotype was seen repeatedly, ten times or more. The rearrangement uses TRBV20-1 and TRBJ2-7, with TRBD2 matching 11 bases. This CDR3 region has 15 residues. V was clipped by 6 bases and J by 7 bases; unmatched bases: 14. The germline CDR1 and CDR2 sequences are DFQATT and SNEGSKA (reference sequence). The CDR3, as DNA: TGCAGTGCCAACCAACCTCTAGCGGGGGGAAGGGAGCAGTACTTC. This encodes CSANQPLAGGREQYF.

The chain recombines TRBV5-1 with TRBJ2-3; 13 bases map to TRBD2. After removal of 4 bases from V and 5 bases from J, the junction contained 4 bases not matched to a gene. The CDR3 sequence is 15 residues long. Germline V gene lookup returns CDR1 SGHRS and CDR2 YFSETQ. Written as DNA, the CDR3 is TGCGCCAGCAGCCGCAGGACTAGCGGGGGAGATACGCAGTATTTT. Translation: CASSRRTSGGDTQYF.

This clonotype was counted many times. The rearrangement uses TRBV20-1 and TRBJ1-5, with unresolved D. The CDR3 runs to 12 residues. Germline lookup yields CDR1 DFQATT and CDR2 SNEGSKA (reference sequence). The V end was cut by 2 bases, the J end by 5 bases, with 7 bases between. CDR3 DNA sequence: TGCAGTGCTAGAAAAAGGCATCAGCCCCAGCATTTT. Its protein product is CSARKRHQPQHF.

This clonotype was counted at least ten times. The chain couples TRBV4-2 to TRBJ2-7; D unclear. The CDR3 sequence is 15 residues long. The germline CDR1 and CDR2 sequences are LGHNA and YNFKEQ. V dropped 1 base and J dropped 0 bases, with 10 bases sitting between them. CDR3 in amino acids: CASSQGQTFSYEQYF. The CDR3 DNA is TGTGCCAGCAGCCAAGGGCAGACTTTCTCCTACGAGCAGTACTTC.

There are many counts of this clonotype. The gene calls are TRBV7-6 and TRBJ2-3; maybe TRBD1 (7 bases). V was shortened by 4 bases and J by 2 bases, with 13 bases between the two germline ends. The CDR3 is made up of 15 amino acids. CDR1 is SGHVS, CDR2 FNYEAQ, per germline. The CDR3 sequence is CASSSGGQYTDTQYF. The CDR3 DNA sequence: TGTGCCAGCAGCTCCGGGGGACAGTACACAGATACGCAGTATTTT.

This clonotype showed up many times. The chain joins TRBV6-5 to TRBJ2-1; possible D gene TRBD2, 5 bases. The germline CDR1 and CDR2 sequences are MNHEY and SVGAGI. The CDR3 runs to 15 residues. The V gene lost 4 bases and the J gene lost 1 base, with 11 bases spanning the gap. DNA of the CDR3: TGTGCCAGCAGTTCCCTAGCAGAGTCCTACAATGAGCAGTTCTTC. It encodes CASSSLAESYNEQFF.

There are many counts of this clonotype. The V gene is TRBV7-2, the J gene TRBJ2-2, with a possible D match to TRBD2 (5 bases). CDR3 size: 15 residues. Germline values: CDR1 SGHTA, CDR2 FQGNSA. The V and J ends lost 5 bases and 4 bases respectively, with 14 bases between them. The CDR3 here is CASSRRARGTGELFF. For the CDR3, the DNA is TGTGCCAGCAGCCGACGGGCTCGGGGCACCGGGGAGCTGTTTTTT.

This clonotype has a count of ten or more. The rearrangement uses TRBV5-1 and TRBJ1-5, with D uncertain. Germline V gene sequence: CDR1 SGHRS, CDR2 YFSETQ. The CDR3 is made up of 13 amino acids. Trimming pared 0 bases from V and 12 bases from J, leaving 13 bases between. DNA of the CDR3: TGCGCCAGCAGCTTGGATCCGGGAAAGAACCAGCATTTT. Amino acids: CASSLDPGKNQHF.

In this sample, this clonotype turned up many times. The rearrangement links TRBV15 to TRBJ1-2, with D tentatively TRBD1 (5 bases). This CDR3 region has 16 residues. Germline V gene data show CDR1 as LNHNV and CDR2 as YYDKDF (reference sequence). Trimming pared 0 bases from V and 4 bases from J, leaving 15 bases between. CDR3 coding DNA: TGTGCCACCAGCAGAGATGCTGGCAGGGCGGGCTATGGCTACACCTTC. Translating it yields CATSRDAGRAGYGYTF.

This clonotype was observed many times. The V and J genes are TRBV5-1 and TRBJ2-3; possibly TRBD2 for D (6 bases). V shed 3 bases and J shed 1 base, with 15 bases lying between them. Germline values: CDR1 SGHRS, CDR2 YFSETQ. This CDR3 comprises 16 residues. Here the CDR3 DNA reads TGCGCCAGCAGCTCGATTGGGTCGGGGGGCACAGATACGCAGTATTTT. It yields the protein CASSSIGSGGTDTQYF.

This clonotype has more than one count but fewer than ten. The rearrangement links TRBV30 to TRBJ2-2; the D gene could be TRBD1 or TRBD2 (6 bases each). Trimming left V 0 bases short and J 7 bases short, with 15 bases between. CDR1 and CDR2 from the germline V gene are GTSNPN and SVGIG (reference sequence). This CDR3 has 15 amino acids. The CDR3 protein is CAWSVRTGADGELFF. Written as DNA, the CDR3 is TGTGCCTGGAGTGTCCGGACGGGGGCTGACGGGGAGCTGTTTTTT.

This clonotype has at least ten counts. The V and J genes are TRBV20-1 and TRBJ1-1; no clear D. The CDR3 totals 13 residues. V lost 2 bases, J lost 4 bases, and 11 bases lay in between. Germline-derived CDR1 and CDR2 are DFQATT and SNEGSKA (reference sequence). This CDR3 reads CSARTSGFTEAFF. In DNA form, the CDR3 reads TGCAGTGCTAGAACCTCGGGGTTCACTGAAGCTTTCTTT.